This T cell receptor beta chain was identified during a study of human T cells and chemical hapten exposure. The time point: pre-sensitization, week 0. Stated treatment: therapeutic diphenylcyclopropenone sensitization with weekly scalp DPC. V was clipped by 5 bases and J by 5 bases; unmatched bases: 12. Germline CDR1 reads MNHEY; CDR2 reads SVGAGI. The CDR3 spans 16 residues. From the RACE reads, TCRdb called clonotypes with MiXCR, one entry per CDR3 protein. The sample includes some 90,000 distinct CDR3 sequences, 7.5% to 9.5% of them seen just once. The chain uses TRBV6-5 and TRBJ2-5; 9 bases match TRBD2. Sequenced material: whole blood, taken in connection with sensitization to the hapten diphenylcyclopropenone (DPC). This TCR derives from a man aged 40-49 years with alopecia areata. Some clones in this sample may be carry-over from other donors' samples. CDR3 sequence: CASSLTRGRAYETQYF. The CDR3 region has the DNA TGTGCCAGCAGTCTTACTCGCGGGAGGGCCTATGAGACCCAGTACTTC.